This T cell receptor beta chain was recorded in a study of cytomegalovirus exposure and HLA in healthy donors. PCR used 60 Vbeta primers and 13 Jbeta primers. Using immunoSEQ multiplex PCR, the repertoire was profiled, and TCRdb retains in-frame clones only, with some absent. Counted here are approximately 180,000 clones, roughly 80% occurring once; the ten biggest clones make up about 1.6%. Trimming pared 7 bases from V and 6 bases from J, leaving 22 bases between. This CDR3 region has 16 residues. Germline CDR1 and CDR2: LNHDA and SQIVND (reference sequence). Sequencing used PBMCs. This receptor was taken from a woman aged 45 to 65 in good health and CMV-seronegative. The rearrangement uses TRBV19 and TRBJ1-5; D remains ambiguous. CDR3 region: CASTPSRGGRGQPQHF. DNA of the CDR3: TGTGCCAGTACTCCATCGCGGGGAGGACGGGGTCAGCCCCAGCATTTT.